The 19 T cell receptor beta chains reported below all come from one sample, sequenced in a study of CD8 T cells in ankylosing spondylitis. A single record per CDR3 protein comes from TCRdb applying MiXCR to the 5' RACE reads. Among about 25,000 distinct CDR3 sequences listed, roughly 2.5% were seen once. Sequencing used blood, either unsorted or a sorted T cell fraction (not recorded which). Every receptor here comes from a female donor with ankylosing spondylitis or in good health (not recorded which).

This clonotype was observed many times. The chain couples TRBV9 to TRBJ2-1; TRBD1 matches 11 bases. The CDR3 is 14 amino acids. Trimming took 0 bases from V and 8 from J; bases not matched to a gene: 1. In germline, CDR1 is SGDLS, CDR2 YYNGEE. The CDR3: CASSVGDRGDEQFF. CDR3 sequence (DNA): TGTGCCAGCAGCGTAGGGGACAGGGGGGATGAGCAGTTCTTC.

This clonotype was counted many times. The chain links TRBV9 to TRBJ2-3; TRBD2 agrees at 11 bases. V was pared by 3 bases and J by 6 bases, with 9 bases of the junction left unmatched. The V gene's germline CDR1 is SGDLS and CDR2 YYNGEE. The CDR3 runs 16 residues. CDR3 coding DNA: TGTGCCAGCAGCGCCTTAGCGGGGGGGCTAGTTGATACGCAGTATTTT. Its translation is CASSALAGGLVDTQYF. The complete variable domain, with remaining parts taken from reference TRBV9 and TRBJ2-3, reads DSGVTQTPKHLITATGQRVTLRCSPRSGDLSVYWYQQSLDQGLQFLIQYYNGEERAKGNILERFSAQQFPDLHSELNLSSLELGDSALYFCASSALAGGLVDTQYFGPGTRLTVL.

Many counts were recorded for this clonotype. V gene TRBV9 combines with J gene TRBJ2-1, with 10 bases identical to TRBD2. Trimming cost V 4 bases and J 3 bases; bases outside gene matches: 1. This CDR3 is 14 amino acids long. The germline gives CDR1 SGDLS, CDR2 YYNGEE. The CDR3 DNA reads TGTGCCAGCAGCAGGACTAGCGGCTACAATGAGCAGTTCTTC. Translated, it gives CASSRTSGYNEQFF. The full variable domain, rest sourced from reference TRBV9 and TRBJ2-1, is DSGVTQTPKHLITATGQRVTLRCSPRSGDLSVYWYQQSLDQGLQFLIQYYNGEERAKGNILERFSAQQFPDLHSELNLSSLELGDSALYFCASSRTSGYNEQFFGPGTRLTVL.

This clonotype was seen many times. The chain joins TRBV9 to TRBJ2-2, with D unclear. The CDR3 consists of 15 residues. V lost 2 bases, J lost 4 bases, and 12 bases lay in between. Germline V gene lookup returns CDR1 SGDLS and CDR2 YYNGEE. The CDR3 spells CASSVGLPTTGELFF. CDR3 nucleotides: TGTGCCAGCAGCGTCGGGCTACCAACCACCGGGGAGCTGTTTTTT. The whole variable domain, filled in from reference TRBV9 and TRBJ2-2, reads DSGVTQTPKHLITATGQRVTLRCSPRSGDLSVYWYQQSLDQGLQFLIQYYNGEERAKGNILERFSAQQFPDLHSELNLSSLELGDSALYFCASSVGLPTTGELFFGEGSRLTVL.

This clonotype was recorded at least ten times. DNA for the CDR3: TGTGCCAGCAGCGCAGGGGGCGGGAGTAAGGAGACCCAGTACTTC. As protein: CASSAGGGSKETQYF. The chain employs TRBV9 and TRBJ2-5; maybe TRBD1 (8 bases). The germline V gene has CDR1 SGDLS and CDR2 YYNGEE. V was clipped by 3 bases and J by 5 bases, with 17 bases between them. The CDR3 runs to 15 residues.

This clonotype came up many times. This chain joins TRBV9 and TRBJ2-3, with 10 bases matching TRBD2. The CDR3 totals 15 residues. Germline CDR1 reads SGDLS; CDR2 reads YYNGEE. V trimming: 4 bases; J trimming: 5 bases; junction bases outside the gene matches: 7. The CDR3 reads CASSLSGGALDTQYF. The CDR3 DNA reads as TGTGCCAGCAGCCTGAGCGGGGGGGCCTTAGATACGCAGTATTTT.

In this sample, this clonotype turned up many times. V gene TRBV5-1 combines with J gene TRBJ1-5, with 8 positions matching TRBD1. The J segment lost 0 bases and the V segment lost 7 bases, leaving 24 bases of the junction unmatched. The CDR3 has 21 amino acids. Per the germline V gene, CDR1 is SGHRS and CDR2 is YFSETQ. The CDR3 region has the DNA TGCGCCAGCCCCTCGGGCAGACAGGGGAGAGCTAAGGGATATAGCAATCAGCCCCAGCATTTT. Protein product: CASPSGRQGRAKGYSNQPQHF.

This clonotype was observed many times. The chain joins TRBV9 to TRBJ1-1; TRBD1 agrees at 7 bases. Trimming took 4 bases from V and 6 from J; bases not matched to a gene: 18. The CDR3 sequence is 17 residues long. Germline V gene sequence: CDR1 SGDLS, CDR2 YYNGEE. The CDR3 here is CASSPGQAGLSEAEAFF. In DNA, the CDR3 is TGTGCCAGCAGCCCAGGACAGGCCGGACTCTCGGAGGCTGAAGCTTTCTTT.

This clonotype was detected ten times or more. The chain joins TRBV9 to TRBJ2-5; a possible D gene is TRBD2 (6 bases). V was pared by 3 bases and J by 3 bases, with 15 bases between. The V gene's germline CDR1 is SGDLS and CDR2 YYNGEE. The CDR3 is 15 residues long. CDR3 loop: CASSGGGSGKETQYF. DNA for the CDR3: TGTGCCAGCAGCGGTGGAGGTAGCGGAAAAGAGACCCAGTACTTC.

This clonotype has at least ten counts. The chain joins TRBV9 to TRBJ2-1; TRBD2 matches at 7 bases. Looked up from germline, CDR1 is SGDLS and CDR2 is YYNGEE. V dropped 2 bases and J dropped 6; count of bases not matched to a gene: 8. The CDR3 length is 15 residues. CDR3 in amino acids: CASSVQASGFNEQFF. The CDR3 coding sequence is TGTGCCAGCAGCGTGCAGGCTAGCGGATTCAATGAGCAGTTCTTC.

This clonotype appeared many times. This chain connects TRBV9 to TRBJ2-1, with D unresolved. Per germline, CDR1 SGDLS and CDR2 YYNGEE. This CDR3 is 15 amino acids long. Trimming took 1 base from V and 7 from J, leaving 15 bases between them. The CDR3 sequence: CASSVSIELANEQFF. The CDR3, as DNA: TGTGCCAGCAGCGTATCCATCGAACTGGCGAATGAGCAGTTCTTC.

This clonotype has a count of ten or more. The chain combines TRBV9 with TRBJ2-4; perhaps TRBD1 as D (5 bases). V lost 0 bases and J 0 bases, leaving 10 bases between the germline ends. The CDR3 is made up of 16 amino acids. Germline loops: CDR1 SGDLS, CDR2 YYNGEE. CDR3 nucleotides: TGTGCCAGCAGCGTAGACTGGCAGGGAGCCAAAAACATTCAGTACTTC. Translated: CASSVDWQGAKNIQYF.

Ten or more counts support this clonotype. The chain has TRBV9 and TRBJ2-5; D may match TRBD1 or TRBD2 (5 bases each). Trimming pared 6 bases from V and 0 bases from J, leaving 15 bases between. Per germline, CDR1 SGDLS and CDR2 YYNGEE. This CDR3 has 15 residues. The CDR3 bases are TGTGCCAGCACCCGGGACCCTGCGTACCAAGAGACCCAGTACTTC. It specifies CASTRDPAYQETQYF.

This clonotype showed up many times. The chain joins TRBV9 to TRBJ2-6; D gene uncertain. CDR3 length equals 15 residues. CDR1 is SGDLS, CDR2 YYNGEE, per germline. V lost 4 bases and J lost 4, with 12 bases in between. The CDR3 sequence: CASSPKGTGANVLTF. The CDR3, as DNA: TGTGCCAGCAGCCCGAAGGGTACCGGGGCCAACGTCCTGACTTTC.

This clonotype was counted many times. The CDR3 loop reads CASSGLSGFSYEQYF. CDR3 DNA sequence: TGTGCCAGCAGCGGACTTAGCGGTTTTTCCTACGAGCAGTACTTC. This chain uses TRBV9 with TRBJ2-7, with D possibly TRBD2 on 6 matching bases. This CDR3 comprises 15 residues. Trimming took 3 bases from V and 1 from J, leaving 14 bases between them. Germline V gene sequence: CDR1 SGDLS, CDR2 YYNGEE.

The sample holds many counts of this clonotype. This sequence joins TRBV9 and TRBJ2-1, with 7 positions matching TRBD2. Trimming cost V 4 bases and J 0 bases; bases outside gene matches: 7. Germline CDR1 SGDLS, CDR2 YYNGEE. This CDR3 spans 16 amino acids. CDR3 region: CASSQLGGSSYNEQFF. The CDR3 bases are TGTGCCAGCAGCCAGTTGGGGGGGAGCTCCTACAATGAGCAGTTCTTC.

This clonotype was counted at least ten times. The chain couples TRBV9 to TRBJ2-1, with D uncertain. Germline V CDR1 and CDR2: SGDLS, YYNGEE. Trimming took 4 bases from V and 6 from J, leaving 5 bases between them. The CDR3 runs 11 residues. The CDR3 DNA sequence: TGTGCCAGCAGCTCCCGCAATGAGCAGTTCTTC. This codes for CASSSRNEQFF.

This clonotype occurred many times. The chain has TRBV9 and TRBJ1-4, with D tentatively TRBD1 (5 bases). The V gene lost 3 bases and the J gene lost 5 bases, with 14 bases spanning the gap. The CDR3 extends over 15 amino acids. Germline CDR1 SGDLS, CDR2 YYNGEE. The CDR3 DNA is TGTGCCAGCAGCGCAAAGTGGGGGGAAAATGAAAAACTGTTTTTT. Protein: CASSAKWGENEKLFF.

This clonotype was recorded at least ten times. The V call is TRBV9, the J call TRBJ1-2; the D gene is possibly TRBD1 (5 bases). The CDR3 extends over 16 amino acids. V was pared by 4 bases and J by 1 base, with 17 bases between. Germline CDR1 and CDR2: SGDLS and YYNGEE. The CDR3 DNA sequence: TGTGCCAGCAGCCCACATCCGGACATCAATAACTATGGCTACACCTTC. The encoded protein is CASSPHPDINNYGYTF.